The 16 T cell receptor beta chains below come from one sample, sequenced in a study of cytomegalovirus exposure and HLA in healthy donors. Primers for the PCR totalled 60 Vbeta and 13 Jbeta. Generated by immunoSEQ multiplex PCR, the TCRdb table keeps only in-frame clones and is missing some. The table shows 150,000 or so clones, with approximately 82% occurring only once. Material for sequencing was PBMCs. The receptors derive from a man over 45 in good health and CMV-seropositive.

V and J are TRBV2 and TRBJ1-1, with 7 bases aligning to TRBD1. There are 17 residues in the CDR3. The V and J ends lost 6 bases and 0 bases, in that order; junction bases with no gene match: 13. Germline CDR1 is SNHLY and CDR2 is FYNNEI. The CDR3 DNA sequence: TGTGCCAGCAGAAAGGGCCCGGGACAGCGCTTGAACACTGAAGCTTTCTTT. It codes for CASRKGPGQRLNTEAFF.

This clone was seen once. Without the conserved terminal phenylalanine or tryptophan, this CDR3 likely stems from a read error. The chain employs TRBV28 and TRBJ1-2; 10 bases line up with TRBD1. There are 15 residues in the CDR3. The germline V gene has CDR1 MDHEN and CDR2 SYDVKM. With 5 bases clipped from V and 4 bases from J, the junction kept 7 bases outside the gene matches. The CDR3: CASSPQTGGSYGYTL. CDR3 in DNA: TGTGCCAGCAGTCCTCAGACAGGGGGCAGCTATGGCTACACCCTC.

The rearrangement links TRBV30 to TRBJ1-2; D is perhaps TRBD1 (5 bases). The CDR3 is made up of 12 amino acids. Germline assignment: CDR1 GTSNPN and CDR2 SVGIG (reference sequence). V shed 1 base and J shed 8 bases, with 11 bases lying between them. The CDR3 DNA is TGTGCCTGGAGTGGGCAGGGTCGCGGCTACACCTTC. Protein product: CAWSGQGRGYTF.

The chain joins TRBV2 to TRBJ2-2; unclear D gene. The CDR3 spans 15 residues. Germline CDR1 and CDR2: SNHLY and FYNNEI. With 2 bases removed from V and 3 bases from J, the gap between germline ends came to 10 bases. This CDR3 reads CASSEQRMDTGELFF. The CDR3, as DNA: TGTGCCAGCAGTGAACAGAGGATGGACACCGGGGAGCTGTTTTTT.

V gene TRBV27 combines with J gene TRBJ2-5; 7 bases match TRBD1. The DNA end is a closer match to TRBJ2-7, so the J assignment may be wrong. Germline lookup yields CDR1 MNHEY and CDR2 SMNVEV (reference sequence). This CDR3 is built from 15 residues. CDR3 in amino acids: CASSLDRPKGLEQYF. The CDR3 DNA reads TGTGCCAGCAGTTTGGACAGGCCTAAGGGCCTCGAGCAGTACTTC.

The chain has TRBV6-1 and TRBJ2-7; 10 bases are shared with TRBD2. The CDR3 is 15 residues long. Germline CDR1 MNHNS, CDR2 SASEGT. The DNA of the CDR3 is TGTGCCAGCAGTCCCTCTAGCGGGAGTAGGTACGGGCAGTACGTC. Encoded protein: CASSPSSGSRYGQYV.

The rearrangement links TRBV10-3 to TRBJ2-3; D is unresolved. The CDR3 runs 17 residues. Germline-derived CDR1 and CDR2 are ENHRY and SYGVKD. Trimming cost V 0 bases and J 0 bases, with 13 bases left between them. The chain's CDR3 is CAISESETLSSTDTQYF. CDR3 DNA sequence: TGTGCCATCAGTGAGTCGGAGACTCTTTCTAGCACAGATACGCAGTATTTT.

CDR3 loop: CASSFETGGSYEQYF. The CDR3 DNA follows: TGTGCCAGCAGTTTCGAGACAGGGGGATCCTACGAGCAGTACTTC. The gene calls are TRBV27 and TRBJ2-7; 9 nucleotides agree with TRBD1. This CDR3 has 15 residues. The germline V gene has CDR1 MNHEY and CDR2 SMNVEV (reference sequence). Trimming at V came to 3 bases and at J to 1 base, leaving 4 bases not matched to a gene.

J is TRBJ2-2 and V is TRBV12-5, with a weak D call TRBD2 (5 bases). Germline V lookup: CDR1 LGHNT, CDR2 FRNRAP. The CDR3 spans 14 residues. V was cut by 4 bases and J by 8 bases, with 14 bases left in between. The CDR3 DNA is TGTGCTAGTGGTTCCGGACTCACCGATGGGGAGCTGTTTTTT. Protein: CASGSGLTDGELFF.

This chain connects TRBV11-2 to TRBJ2-3, with D possibly being TRBD2 (6 bases). The V end was cut by 1 base, the J end by 4 bases, with 12 bases between. Germline CDR1 SGHAT, CDR2 FQNNGV. The CDR3 spans 15 residues. Here the CDR3 DNA reads TGTGCCAGCAGCTTAGCGGCGGGGAGGTCAGATACGCAGTATTTT. Translation: CASSLAAGRSDTQYF.

This clone was seen only a few times. This chain connects TRBV11-3 to TRBJ1-1, with 7 bases fitting TRBD1. The V and J ends lost 4 bases and 4 bases, in that order; junction bases with no gene match: 9. Germline values: CDR1 SGHNT, CDR2 YENEEA. This CDR3 is built from 15 residues. Here the CDR3 DNA reads TGTGCCAGCAGCTCCCTTACAGGGGTTCGCACTGAAGCTTTCTTT. This translates into CASSSLTGVRTEAFF.

In this sample, this clone turned up once. V usage is TRBV4-1 and J usage is TRBJ2-3; D is uncertain. The V gene's germline CDR1 is MGHRA and CDR2 YSYEKL. CDR3 size: 15 residues. Trimming took 4 bases from V and 2 from J, leaving 13 bases between them. CDR3: CASSLVLTPTDTQYF. As DNA, the CDR3 is TGCGCCAGCAGCCTAGTCCTTACCCCCACAGATACGCAGTATTTT.

In its sample, this clone was seen once. The chain combines TRBV7-9 with TRBJ1-4; perhaps TRBD1 as D (6 bases). V was pared by 6 bases and J by 6 bases, with 14 bases between. The CDR3 spans 14 residues. CDR1 is SEHNR and CDR2 is FQNEAQ in the germline V gene (reference sequence). Here the CDR3 reads CASSPGTRDEKLFF. The CDR3 region has the DNA TGTGCCAGCAGTCCCGGGACAAGAGATGAAAAACTGTTTTTT.

The CDR3 protein is CASSLVGRGRAKDTQYF. In DNA, the CDR3 is TGTGCCAGCAGCTTGGTAGGGCGCGGGAGGGCGAAAGATACGCAGTATTTT. The chain carries TRBV5-4 and TRBJ2-3, with 9 bases aligning to TRBD2. The CDR3 consists of 17 residues. V was clipped by 0 bases and J by 5 bases; unmatched bases: 10. Germline loops: CDR1 SGHNT, CDR2 YYREEE (reference sequence).

This clone was observed a few times. The chain employs TRBV5-6 and TRBJ1-4; TRBD1 might be the D (6 bases). The V gene's germline CDR1 is SGHDT and CDR2 YYEEEE. Trimming took 4 bases from V and 3 from J, leaving 10 bases between them. This CDR3 is 14 amino acids long. The CDR3 nucleotides read TGTGCCAGCAGCCCGACAGGTCCTAATGAAAAACTGTTTTTT. Translating it yields CASSPTGPNEKLFF. The whole variable domain, remainder taken from reference TRBV5-6 and TRBJ1-4, is DAGVTQSPTHLIKTRGQQVTLRCSPKSGHDTVSWYQQALGQGPQFIFQYYEEEERQRGNFPDRFSGHQFPNYSSELNVNALLLGDSALYLCASSPTGPNEKLFFGSGTQLSVL.

Concerning this clone: Other DNA sequences in the same sample also yield this CDR3. The V and J genes are TRBV7-9 and TRBJ2-1; weak D call: TRBD1 (6 bases). V gave up 2 bases and J gave up 1 base, with 6 bases separating them. The CDR3 runs 14 residues. Germline V gene lookup returns CDR1 SEHNR and CDR2 FQNEAQ (reference sequence). CDR3 amino acids: CASSLQGSYNEQFF. The DNA of the CDR3 is TGTGCCAGCAGCTTACAGGGGTCCTACAATGAGCAGTTCTTC.